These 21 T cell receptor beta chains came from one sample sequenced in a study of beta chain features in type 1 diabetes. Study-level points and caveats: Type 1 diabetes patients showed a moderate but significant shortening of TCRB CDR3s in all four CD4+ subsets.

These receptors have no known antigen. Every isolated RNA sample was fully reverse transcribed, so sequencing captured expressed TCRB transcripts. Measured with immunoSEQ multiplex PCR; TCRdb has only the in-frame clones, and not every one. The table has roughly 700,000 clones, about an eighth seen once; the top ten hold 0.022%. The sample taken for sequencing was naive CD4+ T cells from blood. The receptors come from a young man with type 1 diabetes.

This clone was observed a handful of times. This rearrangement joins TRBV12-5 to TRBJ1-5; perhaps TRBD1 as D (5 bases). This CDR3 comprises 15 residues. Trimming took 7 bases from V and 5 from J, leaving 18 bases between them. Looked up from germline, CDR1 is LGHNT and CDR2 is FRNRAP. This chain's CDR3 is CASAHGGLVDQPQHF. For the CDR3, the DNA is TGTGCTAGTGCCCACGGGGGTCTGGTGGATCAGCCCCAGCATTTT.

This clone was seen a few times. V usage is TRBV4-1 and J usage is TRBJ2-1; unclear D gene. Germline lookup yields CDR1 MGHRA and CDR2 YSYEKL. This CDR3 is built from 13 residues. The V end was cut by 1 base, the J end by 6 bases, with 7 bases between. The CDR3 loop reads CASSQAMGNEQFF. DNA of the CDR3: TGCGCCAGCAGCCAAGCAATGGGCAATGAGCAGTTCTTC.

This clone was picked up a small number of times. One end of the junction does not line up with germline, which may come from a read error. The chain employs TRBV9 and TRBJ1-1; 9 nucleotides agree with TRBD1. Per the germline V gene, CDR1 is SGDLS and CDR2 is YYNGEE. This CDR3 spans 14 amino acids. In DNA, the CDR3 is TGTGCCAGCAGCTCCGGGACAGGGAACGCTGAAGCTTTCTTT. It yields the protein CASSSGTGNAEAFF.

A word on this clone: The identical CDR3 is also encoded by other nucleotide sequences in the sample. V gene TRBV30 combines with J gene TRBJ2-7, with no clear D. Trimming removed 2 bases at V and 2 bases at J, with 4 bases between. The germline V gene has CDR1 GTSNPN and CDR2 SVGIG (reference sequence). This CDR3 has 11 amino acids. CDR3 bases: TGTGCCTGGAGTTCCACCTACGAGCAGTACTTC. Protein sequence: CAWSSTYEQYF.

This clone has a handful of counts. The CDR3 nucleotides read TGTGCCACCAGCAGGGAACCCGACAGGGGGTCTCGTCAGCCCCAGCATTTT. Its translation: CATSREPDRGSRQPQHF. The rearrangement links TRBV15 to TRBJ1-5; 9 nucleotides align to TRBD1. In germline, CDR1 is LNHNV, CDR2 YYDKDF (reference sequence). This CDR3 contains 17 residues. The ends lost 3 bases at V and 6 bases at J; junction bases unmatched: 12.

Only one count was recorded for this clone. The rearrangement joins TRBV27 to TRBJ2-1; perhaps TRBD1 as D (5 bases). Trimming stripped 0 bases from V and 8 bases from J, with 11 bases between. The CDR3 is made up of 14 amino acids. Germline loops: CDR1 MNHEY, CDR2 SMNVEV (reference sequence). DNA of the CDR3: TGTGCCAGCAGTTTATCTAGAGTGGGGCATGAGCAGTTCTTC. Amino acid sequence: CASSLSRVGHEQFF.

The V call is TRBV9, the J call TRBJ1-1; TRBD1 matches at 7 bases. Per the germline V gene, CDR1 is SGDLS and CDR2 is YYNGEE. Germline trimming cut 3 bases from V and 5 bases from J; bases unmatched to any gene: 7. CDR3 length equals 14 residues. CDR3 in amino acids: CASSGRQGGTEAFF. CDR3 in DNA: TGTGCCAGCAGCGGCAGACAGGGCGGTACTGAAGCTTTCTTT.

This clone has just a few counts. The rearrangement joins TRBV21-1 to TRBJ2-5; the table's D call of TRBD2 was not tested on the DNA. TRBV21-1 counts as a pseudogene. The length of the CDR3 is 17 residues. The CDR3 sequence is CASSHHTSGGLQETQYF. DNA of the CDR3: TGTGCCAGCAGCCACCATACTAGCGGGGGACTCCAAGAGACCCAGTACTTC.

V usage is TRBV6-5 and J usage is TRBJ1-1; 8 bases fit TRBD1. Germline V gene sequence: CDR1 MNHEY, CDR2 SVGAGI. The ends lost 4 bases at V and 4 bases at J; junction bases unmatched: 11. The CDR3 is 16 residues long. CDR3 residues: CASSFSGTGLGTEAFF. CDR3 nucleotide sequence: TGTGCCAGCAGTTTCTCAGGGACAGGTTTGGGCACTGAAGCTTTCTTT.

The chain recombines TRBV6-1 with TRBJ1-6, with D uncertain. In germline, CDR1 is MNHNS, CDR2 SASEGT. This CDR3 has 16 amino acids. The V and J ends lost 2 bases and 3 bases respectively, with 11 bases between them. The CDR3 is CASSEWSRIYNSPLHF. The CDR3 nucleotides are TGTGCCAGCAGTGAATGGAGTAGAATCTATAATTCACCCCTCCACTTT.

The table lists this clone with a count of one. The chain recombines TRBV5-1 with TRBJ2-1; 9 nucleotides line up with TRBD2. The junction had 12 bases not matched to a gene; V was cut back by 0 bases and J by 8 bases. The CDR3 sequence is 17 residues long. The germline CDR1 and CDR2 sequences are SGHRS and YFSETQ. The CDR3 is CASSLALAGARSDEQFF. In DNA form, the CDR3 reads TGCGCCAGCAGCTTGGCTTTAGCGGGGGCGCGGAGCGATGAGCAGTTCTTC.

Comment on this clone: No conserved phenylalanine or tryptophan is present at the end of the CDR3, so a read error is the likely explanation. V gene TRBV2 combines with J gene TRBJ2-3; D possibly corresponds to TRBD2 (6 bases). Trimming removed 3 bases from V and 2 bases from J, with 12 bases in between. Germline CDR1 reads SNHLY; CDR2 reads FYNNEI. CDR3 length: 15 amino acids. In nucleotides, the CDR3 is TGTGCCAGCAGTGATGTAGGACTAACCACAGATACGCAGTATGTT. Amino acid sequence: CASSDVGLTTDTQYV.

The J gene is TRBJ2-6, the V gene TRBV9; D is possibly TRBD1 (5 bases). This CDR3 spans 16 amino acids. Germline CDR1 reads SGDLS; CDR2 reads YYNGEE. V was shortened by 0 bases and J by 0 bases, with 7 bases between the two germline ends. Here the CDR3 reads CASSVGQNSGANVLTF. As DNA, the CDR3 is TGTGCCAGCAGCGTAGGACAGAACTCTGGGGCCAACGTCCTGACTTTC.

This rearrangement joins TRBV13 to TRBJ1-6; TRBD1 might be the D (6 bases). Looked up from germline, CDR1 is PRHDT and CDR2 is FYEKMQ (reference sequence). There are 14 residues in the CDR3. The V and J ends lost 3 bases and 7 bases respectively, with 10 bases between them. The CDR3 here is CASSFLQGNSPLHF. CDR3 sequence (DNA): TGTGCCAGCAGCTTTCTACAGGGCAATTCACCCCTCCACTTT.

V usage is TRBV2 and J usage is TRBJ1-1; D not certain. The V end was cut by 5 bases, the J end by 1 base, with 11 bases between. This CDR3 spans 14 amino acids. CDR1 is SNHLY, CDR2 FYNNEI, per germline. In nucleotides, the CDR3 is TGTGCCAGCAGTCTGAACCTCGGGAACACTGAAGCTTTCTTT. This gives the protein CASSLNLGNTEAFF.

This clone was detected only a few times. The CDR3: CASSQKTSRNTDTQYF. The CDR3 DNA reads as TGTGCCAGCAGCCAAAAGACTAGCCGAAACACAGATACGCAGTATTTT. The rearrangement uses TRBV5-6 and TRBJ2-3; 7 nucleotides align to TRBD2. With 4 bases clipped from V and 2 bases from J, the junction kept 10 bases outside the gene matches. CDR3 length: 16 amino acids. Germline V gene sequence: CDR1 SGHDT, CDR2 YYEEEE.

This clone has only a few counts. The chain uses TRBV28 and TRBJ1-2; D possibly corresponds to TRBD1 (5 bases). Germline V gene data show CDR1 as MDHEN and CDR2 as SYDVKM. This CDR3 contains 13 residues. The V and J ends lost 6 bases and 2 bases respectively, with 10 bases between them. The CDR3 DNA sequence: TGTGCCAGCAGCCCGGACACCAACTATGGCTACACCTTC. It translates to CASSPDTNYGYTF.

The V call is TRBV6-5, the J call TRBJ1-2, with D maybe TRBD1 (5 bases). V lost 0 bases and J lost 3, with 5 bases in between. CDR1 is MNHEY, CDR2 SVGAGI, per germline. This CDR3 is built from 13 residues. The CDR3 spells CASSYSGDYGYTF. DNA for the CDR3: TGTGCCAGCAGTTACTCAGGGGACTATGGCTACACCTTC.

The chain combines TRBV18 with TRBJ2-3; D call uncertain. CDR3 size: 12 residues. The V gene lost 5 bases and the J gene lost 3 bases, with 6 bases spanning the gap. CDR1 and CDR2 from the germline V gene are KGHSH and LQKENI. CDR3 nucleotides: TGTGCCAGCTCAACCAGTACAGATACGCAGTATTTT. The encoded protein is CASSTSTDTQYF.

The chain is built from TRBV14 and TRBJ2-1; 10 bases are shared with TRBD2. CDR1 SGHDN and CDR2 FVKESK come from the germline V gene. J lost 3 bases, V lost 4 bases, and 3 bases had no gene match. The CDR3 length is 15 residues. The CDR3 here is CASSPVAGGYNEQFF. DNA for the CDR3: TGTGCCAGCAGCCCCGTAGCGGGGGGCTACAATGAGCAGTTCTTC.

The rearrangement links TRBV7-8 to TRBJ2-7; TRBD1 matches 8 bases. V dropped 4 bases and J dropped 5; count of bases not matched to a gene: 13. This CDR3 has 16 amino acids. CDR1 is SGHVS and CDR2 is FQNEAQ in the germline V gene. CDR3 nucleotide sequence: TGTGCCAGCAGCTCTCACTTGACAGGGGCAAGTGACGAGCAGTACTTC. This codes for CASSSHLTGASDEQYF.